This entry lists 20 T cell receptor beta chains sequenced from one sample in a study of blood T cell repertoires in COVID-19. Produced via immunoSEQ multiplex PCR; TCRdb's table is partial and in-frame only. Of roughly 250,000 clones listed, around 89% are singletons. Sample: peripheral blood. The source is a man aged 25-40 years with acute or convalescent COVID-19.

V is TRBV19 and J is TRBJ1-6; D remains ambiguous. This CDR3 has 13 residues. Germline loops: CDR1 LNHDA, CDR2 SQIVND (reference sequence). Trimming took 4 bases from V and 7 from J, leaving 8 bases between them. The CDR3 region is CASSTRENSPLHF. CDR3 DNA sequence: TGTGCCAGTAGTACCCGGGAGAATTCACCCCTCCACTTT.

This clone was seen just once. This sequence joins TRBV28 and TRBJ2-5; maybe TRBD2 (6 bases). The length of the CDR3 is 16 residues. V lost 3 bases and J lost 5, with 19 bases in between. Germline CDR1 is MDHEN and CDR2 is SYDVKM. The CDR3 coding sequence is TGTGCCAGCAGTTTTGGTCATGGGTGGGGGGTGGAGACCCAGTACTTC. Encoded protein: CASSFGHGWGVETQYF.

This sequence joins TRBV7-3 and TRBJ1-1, with 8 bases aligning to TRBD1. The CDR3 contains 16 residues. Unmatched junction bases numbered 12, after V lost 7 bases and J lost 2 bases. Germline V CDR1 and CDR2: SGHTA, FQGTGA. As DNA, the CDR3 is TGTGCCAGCACCTTCCTCCCCGGACAGGGAAACACTGAAGCTTTCTTT. This encodes CASTFLPGQGNTEAFF.

The rearrangement joins TRBV2 to TRBJ1-6; the D gene is possibly TRBD1 (5 bases). Per the germline V gene, CDR1 is SNHLY and CDR2 is FYNNEI. CDR3 length: 14 residues. The germline V and J ends were trimmed by 1 base and 10 bases, with 11 bases remaining between them. For the CDR3, the DNA is TGTGCCAGCAGTGAAGAGGGGAGGATGTCACCCCTCCACTTT. This encodes CASSEEGRMSPLHF.

The chain recombines TRBV27 with TRBJ2-7; unclear D gene. V shed 0 bases and J shed 4 bases, with 7 bases lying between them. The germline gives CDR1 MNHEY, CDR2 SMNVEV (reference sequence). This CDR3 contains 13 residues. In nucleotides, the CDR3 is TGTGCCAGCAGTTTATCGACGGGTTACGAGCAGTACTTC. Translated, it gives CASSLSTGYEQYF.

In this sample, this clone turned up once. The genes are TRBV13 and TRBJ2-2; D is possibly TRBD2 (6 bases). CDR1 PRHDT and CDR2 FYEKMQ come from the germline V gene (reference sequence). This CDR3 has 15 residues. V lost 5 bases to trimming and J lost 3 bases, with 13 bases between them. CDR3 sequence reads: CASSIRDLYTGELFF. The CDR3 nucleotides are TGTGCCAGCAGCATCCGGGACTTATACACCGGGGAGCTGTTTTTT.

This sequence joins TRBV11-2 and TRBJ2-3; no reliable D call. The CDR3 has 18 amino acids. Trimming took off 0 bases at V and 1 base at J, with 17 bases between the two ends. Looked up from germline, CDR1 is SGHAT and CDR2 is FQNNGV. The CDR3 loop reads CASSLESPPSYGTDTQYF. The CDR3 region has the DNA TGTGCCAGCAGCTTAGAGAGCCCCCCAAGTTACGGCACAGATACGCAGTATTTT.

The genes are TRBV3-1 (or the pseudogene TRBV3-2) and TRBJ2-7; TRBD2 matches 8 bases. Per the germline V gene, CDR1 is LGHDT and CDR2 is YNNKEL (reference sequence). The CDR3 spans 15 residues. V lost 5 bases and J lost 5; bases outside the gene matches: 11. The CDR3 DNA sequence: TGTGCCAGCAGCGTAGCGGGAAGGGGGGCTAACGAGCAGTACTTC. Translating gives CASSVAGRGANEQYF.

The chain has TRBV11-2 and TRBJ2-1, with a possible D match to TRBD2 (6 bases). The CDR3 loop spans 15 amino acids. In germline, CDR1 is SGHAT, CDR2 FQNNGV. The germline V and J ends were trimmed by 4 bases and 9 bases, with 19 bases remaining between them. CDR3 DNA sequence: TGTGCCAGCAGCTATAACAGACTAGACAACCGTGAGCAGTTCTTC. This gives the protein CASSYNRLDNREQFF.

Only a few counts were recorded for this clone. The chain joins TRBV13 to TRBJ2-7; D may be TRBD2 (6 bases). This CDR3 is 18 amino acids long. CDR1 PRHDT and CDR2 FYEKMQ come from the germline V gene (reference sequence). V was cut by 4 bases and J by 3 bases, with 25 bases left in between. The CDR3 DNA reads TGTGCCAGCAGCTCAACCGGGGCTCGCGGGGAACCGATCTACGAGCAGTACTTC. It yields the protein CASSSTGARGEPIYEQYF.

The V call is TRBV2, the J call TRBJ1-2, with TRBD1 as a possible D gene (5 bases). Trimming cost V 3 bases and J 7 bases, with 18 bases left between them. The length of the CDR3 is 15 residues. From germline, CDR1 is SNHLY and CDR2 FYNNEI. In nucleotides, the CDR3 is TGTGCCAGCAGTGAGGGGGAGGGAGTGGTTTTTGGCTACACCTTC. Translated, it gives CASSEGEGVVFGYTF.

This clone was detected a few times. The rearrangement joins TRBV4-2 to TRBJ2-2; 9 nucleotides match TRBD1. The CDR3 loop spans 20 amino acids. The V gene's germline CDR1 is LGHNA and CDR2 YNFKEQ. V shed 0 bases and J 6 bases; nucleotides not matched to a gene: 17. The CDR3, as DNA: TGTGCCAGCAGCCAAGATTGGATGGCAGGGACAGGGCATTGGTCCGGGGAGCTGTTTTTT. This gives the protein CASSQDWMAGTGHWSGELFF.

The chain links TRBV9 to TRBJ2-3; 10 bases are shared with TRBD2. Germline V gene lookup returns CDR1 SGDLS and CDR2 YYNGEE. The CDR3 is 15 residues long. The junction had 1 base not matched to a gene; V was cut back by 0 bases and J by 3 bases. This CDR3 is CASSVGAGGTDTQYF. DNA for the CDR3: TGTGCCAGCAGCGTAGGAGCGGGGGGGACAGATACGCAGTATTTT. Complete variable domain (other parts from reference TRBV9 and TRBJ2-3): DSGVTQTPKHLITATGQRVTLRCSPRSGDLSVYWYQQSLDQGLQFLIQYYNGEERAKGNILERFSAQQFPDLHSELNLSSLELGDSALYFCASSVGAGGTDTQYFGPGTRLTVL.

The chain employs TRBV5-4 and TRBJ1-4; D may be TRBD1 (5 bases). Trimming pared 3 bases from V and 4 bases from J, leaving 10 bases between. Looked up from germline, CDR1 is SGHNT and CDR2 is YYREEE (reference sequence). This CDR3 spans 14 amino acids. In DNA, the CDR3 is TGTGCCAGCAGCTCCCGGGGGAATAATGAAAAACTGTTTTTT. This gives the protein CASSSRGNNEKLFF.

V usage is TRBV24-1 and J usage is TRBJ1-1; no reliable D call. Trimming removed 4 bases at V and 1 base at J, with 18 bases between. The length of the CDR3 is 17 residues. Germline V gene lookup returns CDR1 KGHDR and CDR2 SFDVKD. CDR3 coding DNA: TGTGCCACCAGTGACGCTAGAGGGCCTAGGGAGAACACTGAAGCTTTCTTT. Protein product: CATSDARGPRENTEAFF.

The V call is TRBV7-3, the J call TRBJ2-6; tentatively, D is TRBD1 (6 bases). V was trimmed by 0 bases and J by 0 bases, leaving 12 bases between them. The CDR3 spans 18 residues. Germline V gives CDR1 SGHTA, CDR2 FQGTGA. CDR3 bases: TGTGCCAGCAGCTTAACCGGGACAACTAGCTCTGGGGCCAACGTCCTGACTTTC. It translates to CASSLTGTTSSGANVLTF. The whole variable domain, filled in from reference TRBV7-3 and TRBJ2-6, reads GAGVSQTPSNKVTEKGKYVELRCDPISGHTALYWYRQSLGQGPEFLIYFQGTGAADDSGLPNDRFFAVRPEGSVSTLKIQRTERGDSAVYLCASSLTGTTSSGANVLTFGAGSRLTVL.

This clone is a singleton in its sample. The chain recombines TRBV5-1 with TRBJ2-7; the D gene is possibly TRBD2 (6 bases). V was trimmed by 3 bases and J by 2 bases, leaving 9 bases between them. The CDR3 consists of 13 residues. Per the germline V gene, CDR1 is SGHRS and CDR2 is YFSETQ. CDR3 sequence (DNA): TGCGCCAGCAGCTGGGACTTGGCCTACGAGCAGTACTTC. It codes for CASSWDLAYEQYF.

This rearrangement joins TRBV18 to TRBJ1-5; TRBD1 matches at 12 bases. The ends lost 6 bases at V and 7 bases at J; junction bases unmatched: 10. Germline V gene data show CDR1 as KGHSH and CDR2 as LQKENI. CDR3 size: 16 residues. The CDR3 region is CASSPTGTGGFQPQHF. The CDR3 DNA follows: TGTGCCAGCTCCCCCACCGGGACAGGGGGCTTCCAGCCCCAGCATTTT.

As DNA, the CDR3 is TGTGCCAGCAGCCAGGGGCTGCAGGGGGTCGGCTACACCTTC. This translates into CASSQGLQGVGYTF. The J gene is TRBJ1-2, the V gene TRBV3-1 (or the pseudogene TRBV3-2); TRBD1 matches at 7 bases. V was clipped by 3 bases and J by 8 bases; unmatched bases: 9. This CDR3 region has 14 residues. CDR1 is LGHDT, CDR2 YNNKEL, per germline (reference sequence).

CDR3 bases: TGTGCCAGCAGTTCTGGACTAGCGGGAGTCTACAATGAGCAGTTCTTC. Protein: CASSSGLAGVYNEQFF. The gene calls are TRBV6-6 and TRBJ2-1; 13 positions agree with TRBD2. The germline V gene encodes CDR1 MNHNY and CDR2 SVGAGI (reference sequence). The CDR3 is 16 residues long. With 4 bases clipped from V and 3 bases from J, the junction kept 3 bases outside the gene matches.